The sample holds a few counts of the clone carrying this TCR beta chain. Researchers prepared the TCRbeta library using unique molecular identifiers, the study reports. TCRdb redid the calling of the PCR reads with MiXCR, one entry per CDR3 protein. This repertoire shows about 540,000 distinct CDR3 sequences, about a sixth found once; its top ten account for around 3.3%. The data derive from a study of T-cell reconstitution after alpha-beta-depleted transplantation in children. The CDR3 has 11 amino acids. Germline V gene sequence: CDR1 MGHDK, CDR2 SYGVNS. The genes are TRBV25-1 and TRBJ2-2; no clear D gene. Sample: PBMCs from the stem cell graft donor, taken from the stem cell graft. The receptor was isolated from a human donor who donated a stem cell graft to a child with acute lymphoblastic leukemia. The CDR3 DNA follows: TGTGCTGTCGGTCGTACCGGGGAGCTGTTTTTT. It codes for CAVGRTGELFF.